One and the same sample provided the 23 T cell receptor beta chains below, sequenced in a study of OX40 agonist ivuxolimab in advanced cancers. Data came from immunoSEQ multiplex PCR; TCRdb stores just in-frame clones and leaves some out. The data contain 25,000 to 35,000 clones, approximately 84% of them singletons. This specimen consisted of CD4+ or CD8+ T cells sorted from blood, obtained in a trial of the OX40 agonist ivuxolimab. These receptors were taken from an adult with an advanced solid tumor such as melanoma, head and neck, liver or kidney cancer.

The sample holds one count of this clone. V is TRBV19 and J is TRBJ2-7; TRBD2 is a possible D gene (5 bases). The germline V gene has CDR1 LNHDA and CDR2 SQIVND (reference sequence). The CDR3 consists of 14 residues. Trimming shortened V by 7 bases and J by 7 bases, and 20 bases separated the two germline ends. CDR3 nucleotides: TGTGCCAGTACCCCAGGTCGTGGGAGTTGGGAGCAGTACTTC. As protein: CASTPGRGSWEQYF.

Only one count was recorded for this clone. This chain joins TRBV7-9 and TRBJ2-7; 7 nucleotides match TRBD2. V was clipped by 4 bases and J by 2 bases; unmatched bases: 20. The germline V gene has CDR1 SEHNR and CDR2 FQNEAQ (reference sequence). The CDR3 sequence is 19 residues long. This chain's CDR3 is CASSSTMLTSVSSPYEQYF. Written as DNA, the CDR3 is TGTGCCAGCAGCTCCACCATGCTTACTAGCGTGTCGAGCCCCTACGAGCAGTACTTC.

The V and J genes are TRBV9 and TRBJ2-2; no firm D call. The ends were cut back, 3 bases at V and 1 base at J, with 25 bases in the middle. Germline V gives CDR1 SGDLS, CDR2 YYNGEE. CDR3 length: 20 residues. CDR3 residues: CASSDTSSGIYFENTGELFF. The CDR3 region has the DNA TGTGCCAGCAGCGACACCAGCTCTGGGATTTACTTTGAGAACACCGGGGAGCTGTTTTTT.

This clone was seen only a few times. The genes are TRBV11-3 and TRBJ1-1, with unresolved D. CDR1 SGHNT and CDR2 YENEEA come from the germline V gene. CDR3 length: 11 amino acids. Trimming shortened V by 3 bases and J by 5 bases, and 4 bases separated the two germline ends. CDR3 sequence (DNA): TGTGCCAGCAGCTTGGGTACTGAAGCTTTCTTT. This sequence encodes CASSLGTEAFF.

The gene calls are TRBV4-1 and TRBJ1-2, with a possible D match to TRBD1 (5 bases). Germline CDR1 reads MGHRA; CDR2 reads YSYEKL. Trimming removed 4 bases from V and 4 bases from J, with 7 bases in between. The CDR3 has 12 amino acids. The CDR3 region has the DNA TGCGCCAGCAGCCCGGACACCTATGGCTACACCTTC. This sequence encodes CASSPDTYGYTF.

V is TRBV5-1 and J is TRBJ2-1; 11 positions match TRBD2. V gave up 3 bases and J gave up 6 bases; unmatched junction bases: 2. There are 14 residues in the CDR3. Germline CDR1 and CDR2: SGHRS and YFSETQ. CDR3 protein: CASSWGLAANEQFF. DNA for the CDR3: TGCGCCAGCAGCTGGGGACTAGCGGCCAATGAGCAGTTCTTC.

This sequence joins TRBV2 and TRBJ1-1; D is ambiguous. The germline V gene has CDR1 SNHLY and CDR2 FYNNEI. Trimming cost V 6 bases and J 5 bases, with 10 bases left between them. The CDR3 has 12 amino acids. CDR3 in amino acids: CASSLLGTEAFF. For the CDR3, the DNA is TGTGCCAGCAGCTTACTAGGAACTGAAGCTTTCTTT. The variable domain in full, completed from reference TRBV2 and TRBJ1-1, reads EPEVTQTPSHQVTQMGQEVILRCVPISNHLYFYWYRQILGQKVEFLVSFYNNEISEKSEIFDDQFSVERPDGSNFTLKIRSTKLEDSAMYFCASSLLGTEAFFGQGTRLTVV.

The chain employs TRBV5-6 and TRBJ2-1, with 9 bases fitting TRBD1. This CDR3 is built from 18 residues. V was clipped by 0 bases and J by 3 bases; unmatched bases: 10. Germline CDR1 SGHDT, CDR2 YYEEEE. The CDR3 coding sequence is TGTGCCAGCAGCTTGGCCCCCGAGACAGGGGGGTTCTACAATGAGCAGTTCTTC. It codes for CASSLAPETGGFYNEQFF.

The J gene is TRBJ2-5, the V gene TRBV18; possibly TRBD1 or TRBD2 for D (5 bases each). Germline CDR1 KGHSH, CDR2 LQKENI. Between the trimmed V and J ends, which lost 0 bases and 3 bases, there was a span of 11 bases. This CDR3 has 15 amino acids. CDR3 residues: CASSPPGTPEETQYF. CDR3 DNA: TGTGCCAGCTCACCACCGGGGACCCCAGAAGAGACCCAGTACTTC.

V and J are TRBV5-6 and TRBJ2-2, with D hard to call. The germline V gene encodes CDR1 SGHDT and CDR2 YYEEEE. The CDR3 covers 15 residues. Trimming took 3 bases from V and 0 from J, leaving 9 bases between them. The CDR3 sequence: CASSSFQANTGELFF. The CDR3 DNA follows: TGTGCCAGCAGCTCGTTTCAGGCGAACACCGGGGAGCTGTTTTTT.

This clone was counted a single time. The chain recombines TRBV7-9 with TRBJ2-2; the match to TRBD1 covers 7 bases. CDR3 length: 15 amino acids. The junction had 7 bases not matched to a gene; V was cut back by 5 bases and J by 4 bases. Germline values: CDR1 SEHNR, CDR2 FQNEAQ (reference sequence). CDR3 bases: TGTGCCAGCAGCCAATTACAGGGGCTCACCGGGGAGCTGTTTTTT. This translates into CASSQLQGLTGELFF.

V is TRBV19 and J is TRBJ2-5, with D perhaps TRBD1 (6 bases). Germline CDR1 reads LNHDA; CDR2 reads SQIVND (reference sequence). There are 14 residues in the CDR3. The germline V and J ends were trimmed by 0 bases and 4 bases, with 9 bases remaining between them. CDR3 region: CASSIDQGRETQYF. CDR3 bases: TGTGCCAGTAGTATAGATCAGGGGCGAGAGACCCAGTACTTC.

On this clone: At one end, the junction sequence differs from germline, possibly due to a read error. The V and J genes are TRBV6-6 and TRBJ1-1; no clear D. The CDR3 consists of 15 residues. CDR1 MNHNY and CDR2 SVGAGI come from the germline V gene (reference sequence). CDR3 sequence: CAISESDSINTEAFF. For the CDR3, the DNA is TGTGCCATCAGTGAGTCGGACTCCATTAACACTGAAGCTTTCTTT.

The chain combines TRBV4-1 with TRBJ1-1, with unresolved D. This CDR3 has 15 residues. Trimming removed 1 base at V and 0 bases at J, with 9 bases between. Germline CDR1 is MGHRA and CDR2 is YSYEKL. For the CDR3, the DNA is TGCGCCAGCAGCCAAGGAGGCAACATGAACACTGAAGCTTTCTTT. Protein product: CASSQGGNMNTEAFF.

This CDR3 reads CASSLGQGASIGANVLTF. The CDR3 DNA reads TGTGCCAGCAGCTTGGGCCAGGGGGCTTCTATTGGGGCCAACGTCCTGACTTTC. The V and J genes are TRBV4-2 and TRBJ2-6, with 8 bases lining up with TRBD1. There are 18 residues in the CDR3. Germline assignment: CDR1 LGHNA and CDR2 YNFKEQ. V lost 5 bases and J lost 3; bases outside the gene matches: 12.

The chain links TRBV11-2 to TRBJ1-3, with D maybe TRBD1 (5 bases). Germline CDR1 SGHAT, CDR2 FQNNGV. The CDR3 runs to 17 residues. Between the trimmed V and J ends, which lost 0 bases and 0 bases, there was a span of 12 bases. The CDR3 nucleotides read TGTGCCAGCAGCTTAGATCCCCGGGACCGCTCTGGAAACACCATATATTTT. Its protein is CASSLDPRDRSGNTIYF.

A single count supports this clone. The V gene is TRBV4-1, the J gene TRBJ2-7, with TRBD2 identical over 8 bases. The V and J ends lost 3 bases and 3 bases, in that order; junction bases with no gene match: 7. Germline lookup yields CDR1 MGHRA and CDR2 YSYEKL. The CDR3 extends over 15 amino acids. In DNA, the CDR3 is TGCGCCAGCAGCCACGAACCAGCGGGAGTCTACGAGCAGTACTTC. Translated, it gives CASSHEPAGVYEQYF.

V gene TRBV27 combines with J gene TRBJ2-7, with 8 bases aligning to TRBD2. The CDR3 loop spans 14 amino acids. J lost 2 bases, V lost 6 bases, and 6 bases had no gene match. Germline V gene sequence: CDR1 MNHEY, CDR2 SMNVEV (reference sequence). The CDR3 region is CASRSGGEPYEQYF. The DNA for the CDR3 is TGTGCCAGCAGGTCGGGGGGGGAGCCCTACGAGCAGTACTTC.

V and J are TRBV5-6 and TRBJ2-1; D not certain. The CDR3 loop spans 12 amino acids. CDR1 and CDR2 (germline): SGHDT, YYEEEE. The V end lost 2 bases, the J end lost 6 bases, and 6 bases lay between the germline ends. CDR3 amino acids: CASSFSSNEQFF. The CDR3 coding sequence is TGTGCCAGCAGCTTCTCCAGCAATGAGCAGTTCTTC.

V usage is TRBV30 and J usage is TRBJ1-4; 8 nucleotides match TRBD1. Trimming cost V 0 bases and J 3 bases; bases outside gene matches: 9. There are 17 residues in the CDR3. Germline CDR1 reads GTSNPN; CDR2 reads SVGIG (reference sequence). CDR3 residues: CAWSVIPQGAPNEKLFF. In DNA, the CDR3 is TGTGCCTGGAGTGTAATCCCGCAGGGGGCACCTAATGAAAAACTGTTTTTT.

The chain uses TRBV6-6 and TRBJ1-5, with D uncertain. V lost 7 bases and J lost 4, with 11 bases in between. Germline loops: CDR1 MNHNY, CDR2 SVGAGI (reference sequence). The length of the CDR3 is 13 residues. CDR3 residues: CASISRENQPQHF. The DNA for the CDR3 is TGTGCCAGCATTTCGAGGGAGAATCAGCCCCAGCATTTT.

The chain couples TRBV7-2 to TRBJ2-1, with D unresolved. CDR3 length: 11 amino acids. Germline V gene data show CDR1 as SGHTA and CDR2 as FQGNSA. V lost 3 bases and J 3 bases, leaving 0 bases between the germline ends. In DNA, the CDR3 is TGTGCCAGCAGCTTCTACAATGAGCAGTTCTTC. Its translation is CASSFYNEQFF.

This sequence joins TRBV28 and TRBJ1-6; no clear D. Germline V lookup: CDR1 MDHEN, CDR2 SYDVKM. The CDR3 runs 15 residues. The V and J ends lost 5 bases and 6 bases respectively, with 14 bases between them. The CDR3 sequence: CASSLRHKANSPLHF. In DNA, the CDR3 is TGTGCCAGCAGTCTCAGACACAAGGCTAATTCACCCCTCCACTTT.